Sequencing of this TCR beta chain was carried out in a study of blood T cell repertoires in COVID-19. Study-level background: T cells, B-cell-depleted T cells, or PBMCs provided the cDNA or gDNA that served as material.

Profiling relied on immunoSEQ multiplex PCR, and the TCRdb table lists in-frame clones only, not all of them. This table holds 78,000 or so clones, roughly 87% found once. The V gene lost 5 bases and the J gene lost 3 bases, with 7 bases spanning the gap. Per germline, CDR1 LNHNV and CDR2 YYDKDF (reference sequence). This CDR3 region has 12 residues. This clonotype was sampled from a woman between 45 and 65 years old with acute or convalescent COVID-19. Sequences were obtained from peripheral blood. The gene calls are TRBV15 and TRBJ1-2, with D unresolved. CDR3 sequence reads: CATSSRYYGYTF. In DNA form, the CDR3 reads TGTGCCACCAGCTCTAGATACTATGGCTACACCTTC.